At least ten counts were recorded for the clone carrying this TCR beta chain. Its specificity is unknown. TCR beta CDR3 regions were amplified from RNA. The TCR CDR3 first-round RT-PCR relied on the HTBI primer set. TCRdb fed the multiplex PCR reads into MiXCR, producing one record per CDR3 protein. The table has more than 300,000 distinct CDR3 sequences, about 18% seen once. The data were obtained in a study of T cells in Graves' hyperthyroidism and ophthalmopathy. Whole-study results and caveats: Most expanded thyroid clonotypes above 0.001 recurred in blood.

Uncontrolled infection, other autoimmune disease, pregnancy or lactation excluded patients. The CDR3 spans 14 residues. The germline V and J ends were trimmed by 5 bases and 5 bases, with 13 bases remaining between them. The clonotype comes from a man aged 18-30 years with Graves' ophthalmopathy. V is TRBV12-3 or TRBV12-4 and J is TRBJ1-5; tentatively, D is TRBD1 (6 bases). Source material: blood. CDR3 in DNA: TGTGCCAGCAGTGGGGGGGCTTCTTATCAGCCCCAGCATTTT. Its protein is CASSGGASYQPQHF.